The 26 T cell receptor beta chains presented below share a single source sample, sequenced in a study of blood T cell repertoires in COVID-19. TCRdb's copy holds only in-frame clones and misses some; the assay was immunoSEQ multiplex PCR. The sample has around 190,000 clones; around 79% are singletons. Sequences were obtained from peripheral blood. These TCRs come from a woman aged 45-65 years with acute or convalescent COVID-19.

The chain recombines TRBV24-1 with TRBJ2-7, with 7 bases identical to TRBD2. The CDR3 runs to 14 residues. Trimming at V came to 2 bases and at J to 5 bases, leaving 5 bases not matched to a gene. CDR1 KGHDR and CDR2 SFDVKD come from the germline V gene. The CDR3 reads CATSDSRGSNEQYF. CDR3 DNA: TGTGCCACCAGTGATTCTCGCGGGAGCAACGAGCAGTACTTC.

The chain links TRBV5-4 to TRBJ2-7, with 8 bases that match TRBD2. The CDR3 runs 15 residues. Germline V gene data show CDR1 as SGHNT and CDR2 as YYREEE (reference sequence). The V and J ends lost 7 bases and 1 base, in that order; junction bases with no gene match: 10. The CDR3 here is CASSGKTSASYEQYF. CDR3 nucleotides: TGTGCCAGCTCGGGCAAGACTAGCGCGTCCTACGAGCAGTACTTC. The full variable domain, its missing parts supplied by reference TRBV5-4 and TRBJ2-7, is ETGVTQSPTHLIKTRGQQVTLRCSSQSGHNTVSWYQQALGQGPQFIFQYYREEENGRGNFPPRFSGLQFPNYSSELNVNALELDDSALYLCASSGKTSASYEQYFGPGTRLTVT.

The rearrangement links TRBV2 to TRBJ2-1; D is undetermined. The V gene lost 6 bases and the J gene lost 4 bases, with 13 bases spanning the gap. The CDR3 totals 14 residues. Germline CDR1 and CDR2: SNHLY and FYNNEI. The CDR3 bases are TGTGCCAGCAGCCTAGGTATTGGGTACAATGAGCAGTTCTTC. This translates into CASSLGIGYNEQFF.

The chain has TRBV5-8 and TRBJ2-1, with 10 bases aligning to TRBD1. CDR1 and CDR2 (germline): SGHTS, YDEGEE. The CDR3 has 15 amino acids. Trimming cost V 3 bases and J 10 bases; bases outside gene matches: 10. CDR3 nucleotide sequence: TGTGCCAGCAGCTCCCCGGGACAGGGGAAAAGCGAGCAGTTCTTC. This gives the protein CASSSPGQGKSEQFF.

This chain uses TRBV24-1 with TRBJ1-2; 9 nucleotides agree with TRBD1. CDR1 is KGHDR, CDR2 SFDVKD, per germline. The CDR3 spans 16 residues. The trim removed 7 bases at V and 5 bases at J, leaving 13 bases unmatched. DNA for the CDR3: TGTGCCACCAGCCCCTCCCCTGGACAGGGGATTTATGGCTACACCTTC. This sequence encodes CATSPSPGQGIYGYTF.

This chain joins TRBV19 and TRBJ2-3, with 9 bases that match TRBD2. The CDR3 loop spans 16 amino acids. Germline CDR1 reads LNHDA; CDR2 reads SQIVND (reference sequence). V dropped 6 bases and J dropped 6; count of bases not matched to a gene: 13. CDR3 coding DNA: TGTGCCAGTAGCCCCTTAGTGGCGGGGGGGATGGATACGCAGTATTTT. It codes for CASSPLVAGGMDTQYF. Filled out from reference TRBV19 and TRBJ2-3, the complete variable domain reads DGGITQSPKYLFRKEGQNVTLSCEQNLNHDAMYWYRQDPGQGLRLIYYSQIVNDFQKGDIAEGYSVSREKKESFPLTVTSAQKNPTAFYLCASSPLVAGGMDTQYFGPGTRLTVL.

The CDR3 coding sequence is TGTGCCAGCAGCTTAGCGATGGGACTAGCGGGAGATGAGCAGTTCTTC. It codes for CASSLAMGLAGDEQFF. V and J are TRBV7-2 and TRBJ2-1; 14 bases line up with TRBD2. The J segment lost 8 bases and the V segment lost 0 bases, leaving 3 bases of the junction unmatched. CDR1 is SGHTA, CDR2 FQGNSA, per germline. The CDR3 consists of 16 residues. The variable domain in full, with the rest retrieved from reference TRBV7-2 and TRBJ2-1, is GAGVSQSPSNKVTEKGKDVELRCDPISGHTALYWYRQSLGQGLEFLIYFQGNSAPDKSGLPSDRFSAERTGGSVSTLTIQRTQQEDSAVYLCASSLAMGLAGDEQFFGPGTRLTVL.

The chain joins TRBV2 to TRBJ2-1; 8 positions agree with TRBD2. This CDR3 spans 15 amino acids. Germline lookup yields CDR1 SNHLY and CDR2 FYNNEI. The V and J ends lost 3 bases and 3 bases, in that order; junction bases with no gene match: 4. In nucleotides, the CDR3 is TGTGCCAGCAGTGACGGTAGCGGGGACTACAATGAGCAGTTCTTC. Residues: CASSDGSGDYNEQFF.

This clone occurred a few times. The chain recombines TRBV30 with TRBJ1-1, with D unresolved. Trimming cost V 2 bases and J 2 bases, with 9 bases left between them. The germline gives CDR1 GTSNPN, CDR2 SVGIG (reference sequence). The CDR3 length is 13 residues. The CDR3 coding sequence is TGTGCCTGGAGTTCTAGCTTTAACACTGAAGCTTTCTTT. It codes for CAWSSSFNTEAFF.

This clone was counted only a few times. The chain is built from TRBV24-1 and TRBJ2-6, with D possibly matching TRBD1 (6 bases). From germline, CDR1 is KGHDR and CDR2 SFDVKD. Trimming took 3 bases from V and 2 from J, leaving 13 bases between them. The CDR3 is 17 residues long. The CDR3 protein is CATSDRTGPAGANVLTF. CDR3 in DNA: TGTGCCACCAGTGATCGTACAGGGCCAGCTGGGGCCAACGTCCTGACTTTC.

The chain couples TRBV18 to TRBJ1-1; D is unresolved. The CDR3 sequence is 13 residues long. Germline loops: CDR1 KGHSH, CDR2 LQKENI. V shed 3 bases and J shed 1 base, with 6 bases lying between them. CDR3 region: CASSPSPNTEAFF. The CDR3 DNA is TGTGCCAGCTCACCCTCTCCGAACACTGAAGCTTTCTTT.

The rearrangement uses TRBV27 and TRBJ2-3; D is ambiguous. Per the germline V gene, CDR1 is MNHEY and CDR2 is SMNVEV (reference sequence). V dropped 3 bases and J dropped 4 bases, with 11 bases sitting between them. The CDR3 totals 14 residues. CDR3 region: CASSFWRRADTQYF. CDR3 in DNA: TGTGCCAGCAGTTTCTGGCGTCGGGCAGATACGCAGTATTTT.

This chain connects TRBV19 to TRBJ2-7; 8 nucleotides agree with TRBD1. V was pared by 3 bases and J by 3 bases, with 10 bases of the junction left unmatched. The CDR3 has 16 residues. CDR1 is LNHDA, CDR2 SQIVND, per germline (reference sequence). The CDR3 loop reads CASSMGLRDRRYEQYF. DNA of the CDR3: TGTGCCAGTAGTATGGGTCTCCGGGACAGGCGCTACGAGCAGTACTTC.

The V call is TRBV9, the J call TRBJ2-7; 7 bases agree with TRBD1. From germline, CDR1 is SGDLS and CDR2 YYNGEE. The V gene end was trimmed by 0 bases and the J gene end by 5 bases; junction bases not matched to a gene: 8. The CDR3 contains 15 residues. CDR3 nucleotide sequence: TGTGCCAGCAGCGTAGCGGGACAGAGTATCAACGAGCAGTACTTC. It specifies CASSVAGQSINEQYF.

The chain recombines TRBV6-2 or TRBV6-3 with TRBJ2-3; unclear D gene. CDR1 and CDR2 (germline): MNHEY, SVGEGT. The V gene lost 3 bases and the J gene lost 6 bases, with 13 bases spanning the gap. This CDR3 is 14 amino acids long. CDR3 amino acids: CASSYLTGRDTQYF. CDR3 coding DNA: TGTGCCAGCAGTTATTTGACTGGAAGGGATACGCAGTATTTT.

This chain joins TRBV6-5 and TRBJ2-7; the D gene is possibly TRBD1 (6 bases). CDR3 length equals 14 residues. The germline gives CDR1 MNHEY, CDR2 SVGAGI. Trimming left V 2 bases short and J 2 bases short, with 10 bases between. The CDR3 protein is CASSYRAGAYEQYF. DNA for the CDR3: TGTGCCAGCAGTTACAGAGCAGGGGCCTACGAGCAGTACTTC.

This clone has a single count. The J gene is TRBJ2-7, the V gene TRBV2, with a possible D match to TRBD2 (5 bases). From germline, CDR1 is SNHLY and CDR2 FYNNEI. V lost 4 bases to trimming and J lost 3 bases, with 10 bases between them. CDR3 length equals 13 residues. The CDR3 is CASSATRDYEQYF. CDR3 coding DNA: TGTGCCAGCAGTGCTACCCGGGACTACGAGCAGTACTTC. Full variable domain (rest looked up from reference TRBV2 and TRBJ2-7): EPEVTQTPSHQVTQMGQEVILRCVPISNHLYFYWYRQILGQKVEFLVSFYNNEISEKSEIFDDQFSVERPDGSNFTLKIRSTKLEDSAMYFCASSATRDYEQYFGPGTRLTVT.

The J gene is TRBJ1-6, the V gene TRBV30; 7 positions agree with TRBD1. In germline, CDR1 is GTSNPN, CDR2 SVGIG (reference sequence). The V and J ends lost 2 bases and 5 bases, in that order; junction bases with no gene match: 3. This CDR3 spans 14 amino acids. The CDR3 reads CAWSLQGNNSPLHF. The CDR3, as DNA: TGTGCCTGGAGTCTACAGGGGAATAATTCACCCCTCCACTTT. Based on the CDR3 plus reference TRBV30 and TRBJ1-6, the full variable domain is SQTIHQWPATLVQPVGSPLSLECTVEGTSNPNLYWYRQAAGRGLQLLFYSVGIGQISSEVPQNLSASRPQDRQFILSSKKLLLSDSGFYLCAWSLQGNNSPLHFGNGTRLTVT.

The chain couples TRBV9 to TRBJ2-1, with a tentative D call TRBD2 (7 bases). The CDR3 covers 16 residues. V dropped 0 bases and J dropped 4 bases, with 14 bases sitting between them. CDR1 and CDR2 from the germline V gene are SGDLS and YYNGEE. The CDR3 sequence is CASSVVLGGPYNEQFF. CDR3 coding DNA: TGTGCCAGCAGCGTAGTCCTCGGGGGGCCATACAATGAGCAGTTCTTC.

The table lists this clone with a count of one. This chain links TRBV6-6 with TRBJ2-3, with D uncertain. The V gene's germline CDR1 is MNHNY and CDR2 SVGAGI (reference sequence). The CDR3 consists of 17 residues. Trimming took off 5 bases at V and 1 base at J, with 19 bases between the two ends. DNA of the CDR3: TGTGCCAGCAGTCTCTTTTTCTCAGGCATCGGCACAGATACGCAGTATTTT. Translation: CASSLFFSGIGTDTQYF.

V and J are TRBV9 and TRBJ1-5; no firm D call. Germline CDR1 reads SGDLS; CDR2 reads YYNGEE. V was clipped by 0 bases and J by 3 bases, with 10 bases between them. The CDR3 contains 15 residues. CDR3 in amino acids: CASSVDGDTNQPQHF. The CDR3 region has the DNA TGTGCCAGCAGCGTAGACGGAGATACCAATCAGCCCCAGCATTTT. Using reference TRBV9 and TRBJ1-5 for the parts outside the CDR3, the full variable domain is DSGVTQTPKHLITATGQRVTLRCSPRSGDLSVYWYQQSLDQGLQFLIQYYNGEERAKGNILERFSAQQFPDLHSELNLSSLELGDSALYFCASSVDGDTNQPQHFGDGTRLSIL.

This chain connects TRBV27 to TRBJ1-1, with 7 bases aligning to TRBD1. Germline lookup yields CDR1 MNHEY and CDR2 SMNVEV (reference sequence). The CDR3 length is 15 residues. V lost 4 bases to trimming and J lost 4 bases; unmatched junction nucleotides: 9. The CDR3 DNA sequence: TGTGCCAGCAGTTCCTACACCACAGGGGTCACTGAAGCTTTCTTT. The encoded protein is CASSSYTTGVTEAFF.

The rearrangement uses TRBV7-2 and TRBJ2-7; 7 bases fit TRBD1. Germline V gene lookup returns CDR1 SGHTA and CDR2 FQGNSA. CDR3 length equals 16 residues. The junction had 6 bases not matched to a gene; V was cut back by 1 base and J by 0 bases. The CDR3 region is CASSLGQGRSSYEQYF. Here the CDR3 DNA reads TGTGCCAGCAGCTTAGGACAGGGTCGAAGCTCCTACGAGCAGTACTTC.

The chain recombines TRBV28 with TRBJ2-6; D is uncertain. Germline V lookup: CDR1 MDHEN, CDR2 SYDVKM. The CDR3 spans 15 residues. Trimming shortened V by 9 bases and J by 0 bases, and 12 bases separated the two germline ends. CDR3 bases: TGTGCCAGTAACACAAGAAGCTCTGGGGCCAACGTCCTGACTTTC. Amino acid sequence: CASNTRSSGANVLTF.

Written as DNA, the CDR3 is TGTGCCAGCAGGCGAACCGGGACAGGGGTTGTTCACGAGCAGTACTTC. Translating it yields CASRRTGTGVVHEQYF. This chain joins TRBV14 and TRBJ2-7, with 10 bases that match TRBD1. The V segment lost 6 bases and the J segment 5 bases; nucleotides outside the gene matches: 13. The length of the CDR3 is 16 residues. From germline, CDR1 is SGHDN and CDR2 FVKESK.

As DNA, the CDR3 is TGTGCCAGCAGCTATACGGCGGGGGCGGGGGGCAATCAGCCCCAGCATTTT. It specifies CASSYTAGAGGNQPQHF. The chain uses TRBV7-2 and TRBJ1-5; D possibly corresponds to TRBD1 (6 bases). This CDR3 region has 17 residues. The germline V and J ends were trimmed by 4 bases and 2 bases, with 18 bases remaining between them. Germline V gene data show CDR1 as SGHTA and CDR2 as FQGNSA. Filled out from reference TRBV7-2 and TRBJ1-5, the complete variable domain reads GAGVSQSPSNKVTEKGKDVELRCDPISGHTALYWYRQSLGQGLEFLIYFQGNSAPDKSGLPSDRFSAERTGGSVSTLTIQRTQQEDSAVYLCASSYTAGAGGNQPQHFGDGTRLSIL.